Listed here are 25 T cell receptor beta chains from one sample, sequenced in a study of blood T cell repertoires in COVID-19. Profiling relied on immunoSEQ multiplex PCR, and the TCRdb table lists in-frame clones only, not all of them. Of fewer than 75,000 clones listed, more than 75% are singletons. Material: peripheral blood. The origin of the receptors is a woman aged 60-70 years with acute or convalescent COVID-19.

This chain uses TRBV10-3 with TRBJ2-7; tentatively, D is TRBD1 (6 bases). With 2 bases removed from V and 0 bases from J, the gap between germline ends came to 11 bases. The CDR3 extends over 15 amino acids. Looked up from germline, CDR1 is ENHRY and CDR2 is SYGVKD. This chain's CDR3 is CAISEVRGTSYEQYF. CDR3 coding DNA: TGTGCCATCAGTGAGGTCAGGGGAACCTCCTACGAGCAGTACTTC.

The chain couples TRBV4-3 to TRBJ2-7; no clear D. This CDR3 region has 15 residues. Looked up from germline, CDR1 is LGHNA and CDR2 is YSLEER. With 3 bases removed from V and 1 base from J, the gap between germline ends came to 13 bases. CDR3 sequence (DNA): TGCGCCAGCAGCCAGAGTAGCACTGCATCCTACGAGCAGTACTTC. Translated, it gives CASSQSSTASYEQYF.

V is TRBV7-3 and J is TRBJ2-3, with TRBD2 matching 8 bases. The ends lost 7 bases at V and 5 bases at J; junction bases unmatched: 8. The CDR3 has 14 amino acids. Germline loops: CDR1 SGHTA, CDR2 FQGTGA. CDR3 loop: CASTKGTSRDTQYF. The CDR3 DNA reads TGTGCCAGCACCAAAGGGACTAGTAGAGATACGCAGTATTTT.

The V and J genes are TRBV6-2 or TRBV6-3 and TRBJ1-2; D is uncertain. Looked up from germline, CDR1 is MNHEY and CDR2 is SVGEGT. V shed 6 bases and J shed 4 bases, with 18 bases lying between them. The CDR3 is 15 amino acids. This CDR3 is CASSPRPAGSYGYTF. The CDR3 nucleotides read TGTGCCAGCAGCCCTCGCCCCGCAGGCTCCTATGGCTACACCTTC.

V and J are TRBV13 and TRBJ2-5; a weak D match, TRBD1 (6 bases). Germline V gene sequence: CDR1 PRHDT, CDR2 FYEKMQ (reference sequence). The ends were cut back, 5 bases at V and 5 bases at J, with 18 bases in the middle. The CDR3 is 15 amino acids. CDR3 in amino acids: CASSPQQGPGETQYF. CDR3 bases: TGTGCCAGCAGCCCCCAGCAGGGGCCGGGGGAGACCCAGTACTTC.

This clone was seen a few times. The rearrangement links TRBV7-9 to TRBJ1-5, with D possibly matching TRBD1 (5 bases). The V and J ends lost 1 base and 5 bases respectively, with 12 bases between them. The CDR3 runs to 15 residues. Germline CDR1 is SEHNR and CDR2 is FQNEAQ (reference sequence). As DNA, the CDR3 is TGTGCCAGCAGCTTAGATGGGGCAGTGTATCAGCCCCAGCATTTT. Its translation is CASSLDGAVYQPQHF.

This sequence joins TRBV4-1 and TRBJ1-6; a weak D match, TRBD1 (5 bases). The CDR3 sequence is 15 residues long. Looked up from germline, CDR1 is MGHRA and CDR2 is YSYEKL. Trimming cost V 0 bases and J 4 bases, with 7 bases left between them. CDR3 sequence reads: CASSQDSGYNSPLHF. CDR3 nucleotides: TGCGCCAGCAGCCAAGATTCAGGGTATAATTCACCCCTCCACTTT.

This clone was detected only a few times. This chain connects TRBV6-1 to TRBJ2-7; TRBD1 matches 7 bases. Germline trimming cut 0 bases from V and 9 bases from J; bases unmatched to any gene: 14. The CDR3 sequence is 16 residues long. Germline lookup yields CDR1 MNHNS and CDR2 SASEGT. DNA of the CDR3: TGTGCCAGCAGTGAAGCGGGACAGTTCGGTCCTACAGGGCAGTACTTC. Translated, it gives CASSEAGQFGPTGQYF.

The gene calls are TRBV27 and TRBJ2-4; D not resolved. The CDR3 is 14 amino acids. V shed 6 bases and J shed 3 bases, with 12 bases lying between them. Germline values: CDR1 MNHEY, CDR2 SMNVEV (reference sequence). CDR3 region: CASRTRIYKNIQYF. The CDR3 DNA reads as TGTGCCAGCAGGACTCGGATATACAAAAACATTCAGTACTTC.

The V call is TRBV15, the J call TRBJ1-1; 8 nucleotides line up with TRBD1. Germline-derived CDR1 and CDR2 are LNHNV and YYDKDF (reference sequence). After removal of 3 bases from V and 3 bases from J, the junction contained 9 bases not matched to a gene. The CDR3 is made up of 16 amino acids. CDR3 DNA: TGTGCCACCAGCAGGGGGCAGGGGGCGCGGTACACTGAAGCTTTCTTT. Translated, it gives CATSRGQGARYTEAFF.

The J gene is TRBJ1-2, the V gene TRBV6-1, with D possibly matching TRBD1 (5 bases). This CDR3 is 15 amino acids long. Germline CDR1 and CDR2: MNHNS and SASEGT. V was clipped by 3 bases and J by 2 bases, with 13 bases between them. CDR3 DNA sequence: TGTGCCAGCAGTGATCTCTCAGGGTTGAACTATGGCTACACCTTC. Translation: CASSDLSGLNYGYTF.

The rearrangement joins TRBV30 to TRBJ1-2; D gene uncertain. This CDR3 contains 14 residues. CDR1 and CDR2 from the germline V gene are GTSNPN and SVGIG (reference sequence). V lost 0 bases to trimming and J lost 4 bases, with 12 bases between them. The CDR3, as DNA: TGTGCCTGGAGTGTACCGGCGGGGTTCTATGGCTACACCTTC. Amino acid sequence: CAWSVPAGFYGYTF.

The rearrangement joins TRBV2 to TRBJ1-2; D remains unclear. This CDR3 spans 16 amino acids. Germline values: CDR1 SNHLY, CDR2 FYNNEI. Trimming removed 5 bases from V and 8 bases from J, with 24 bases in between. CDR3 protein: CASSSPTLDKGRGYTF. The DNA for the CDR3 is TGTGCCAGCAGTTCACCTACCCTTGACAAAGGGAGGGGCTACACCTTC.

The chain uses TRBV18 and TRBJ2-3; 9 bases align to TRBD2. The J segment lost 0 bases and the V segment lost 11 bases, leaving 9 bases of the junction unmatched. The length of the CDR3 is 15 residues. Germline V lookup: CDR1 KGHSH, CDR2 LQKENI. The CDR3 region is CAGTSSPTSTDTQYF. CDR3 in DNA: TGTGCCGGGACTAGCAGCCCAACTAGCACAGATACGCAGTATTTT.

The V gene is TRBV4-2, the J gene TRBJ1-5; D might be TRBD1 (6 bases). Per germline, CDR1 LGHNA and CDR2 YNFKEQ. The CDR3 length is 16 residues. V was trimmed by 2 bases and J by 0 bases, leaving 11 bases between them. The CDR3 sequence: CASSQQQGLSNQPQHF. The CDR3 DNA sequence: TGTGCCAGCAGCCAACAACAGGGCCTTAGCAATCAGCCCCAGCATTTT.

This clone turned up a few times. V gene TRBV7-8 combines with J gene TRBJ1-2, with a tentative D call TRBD1 (6 bases). There are 13 residues in the CDR3. From germline, CDR1 is SGHVS and CDR2 FQNEAQ. Trimming cost V 2 bases and J 5 bases, with 9 bases left between them. CDR3 sequence reads: CASSLRDMYGYTF. The CDR3 DNA is TGTGCCAGCAGCTTAAGGGACATGTATGGCTACACCTTC.

This clone rates as medium-sized. The V and J genes are TRBV7-9 and TRBJ1-6; the D is unclear. The CDR3 runs to 14 residues. Germline lookup yields CDR1 SEHNR and CDR2 FQNEAQ (reference sequence). Trimming pared 6 bases from V and 8 bases from J, leaving 14 bases between. This CDR3 is CASRGGEYDSPLHF. CDR3 DNA sequence: TGTGCCAGCAGGGGCGGGGAGTATGATTCACCCCTCCACTTT. Based on the CDR3 plus reference TRBV7-9 and TRBJ1-6, the full variable domain is DTGVSQNPRHKITKRGQNVTFRCDPISEHNRLYWYRQTLGQGPEFLTYFQNEAQLEKSRLLSDRFSAERPKGSFSTLEIQRTEQGDSAMYLCASRGGEYDSPLHFGNGTRLTVT.

This clone was detected a few times. The chain uses TRBV7-9 and TRBJ2-1; 12 nucleotides agree with TRBD2. Germline loops: CDR1 SEHNR, CDR2 FQNEAQ (reference sequence). This CDR3 has 14 amino acids. V was clipped by 4 bases and J by 10 bases; unmatched bases: 5. CDR3 loop: CASSWLAGGNEQFF. In nucleotides, the CDR3 is TGTGCCAGCAGCTGGCTAGCGGGGGGGAACGAGCAGTTCTTC.

The chain employs TRBV7-3 and TRBJ2-3, with 8 bases identical to TRBD2. V shed 0 bases, J shed 1 base, and the junction held 9 bases outside the gene matches. From germline, CDR1 is SGHTA and CDR2 FQGTGA. This CDR3 has 18 residues. CDR3 coding DNA: TGTGCCAGCAGCTTAACGCTGCGGGGGGATGGCGGCACAGATACGCAGTATTTT. It encodes CASSLTLRGDGGTDTQYF.

The chain couples TRBV6-1 to TRBJ1-1, with 9 bases aligning to TRBD1. Germline V gene sequence: CDR1 MNHNS, CDR2 SASEGT. J gave up 3 bases and V 6 bases, and 5 bases lay outside the gene matches. CDR3 size: 14 residues. DNA of the CDR3: TGTGCCAGCAGCCTACAGGGGGCGCACACTGAAGCTTTCTTT. Its translation is CASSLQGAHTEAFF.

The chain uses TRBV5-4 and TRBJ1-2; perhaps TRBD1 as D (5 bases). The germline V and J ends were trimmed by 6 bases and 4 bases, with 13 bases remaining between them. This CDR3 is built from 13 residues. Germline CDR1 is SGHNT and CDR2 is YYREEE (reference sequence). The CDR3 nucleotides are TGTGCCAGCAAGGAGACAGACTCCTATGGCTACACCTTC. Its translation is CASKETDSYGYTF.

This chain joins TRBV7-9 and TRBJ2-1; 14 bases map to TRBD2. The CDR3 extends over 18 amino acids. Germline lookup yields CDR1 SEHNR and CDR2 FQNEAQ (reference sequence). Trimming took 7 bases from V and 5 from J; bases not matched to a gene: 13. The CDR3 DNA sequence: TGTGCCAGCAAGCGTGGACTAGCGGGGGGCGCGGACCACAATGAGCAGTTCTTC. Its protein product is CASKRGLAGGADHNEQFF. Complete variable domain (other parts from reference TRBV7-9 and TRBJ2-1): DTGVSQNPRHKITKRGQNVTFRCDPISEHNRLYWYRQTLGQGPEFLTYFQNEAQLEKSRLLSDRFSAERPKGSFSTLEIQRTEQGDSAMYLCASKRGLAGGADHNEQFFGPGTRLTVL.

This clone was found a few times. The chain uses TRBV29-1 and TRBJ2-7; tentative D call: TRBD1 (6 bases). The V end lost 3 bases, the J end lost 2 bases, and 8 bases lay between the germline ends. The length of the CDR3 is 12 residues. The germline gives CDR1 SQVTM, CDR2 ANQGSEA. The CDR3 region has the DNA TGCAGCGTTGAGGGGGCGGCCTACGAGCAGTACTTC. It translates to CSVEGAAYEQYF.

This chain links TRBV5-1 with TRBJ1-2; D remains ambiguous. Germline V gene data show CDR1 as SGHRS and CDR2 as YFSETQ. Trimming pared 5 bases from V and 0 bases from J, leaving 11 bases between. The CDR3 has 14 residues. CDR3 DNA sequence: TGCGCCAGCAGAATATTCGGTTCTAACTATGGCTACACCTTC. This sequence encodes CASRIFGSNYGYTF.

This rearrangement joins TRBV6-2 or TRBV6-3 to TRBJ1-1, with D perhaps TRBD1 (5 bases). The CDR3 is 12 residues long. V was clipped by 4 bases and J by 10 bases, with 13 bases between them. CDR1 is MNHEY, CDR2 SVGEGT, per germline. CDR3 loop: CASSSRLGGAFF. CDR3 in DNA: TGTGCCAGCAGTTCCCGATTGGGGGGAGCTTTCTTT.